Listed here are 14 T cell receptor beta chains from one sample, sequenced in a study of blood T cell repertoires in COVID-19. Generated by immunoSEQ multiplex PCR, the TCRdb table keeps only in-frame clones and is missing some. The data contain some 65,000 clones, about 85% of them singletons. Sequencing was done on a sample of peripheral blood. These TCRs come from a man older than 75 with acute or convalescent COVID-19.

V and J are TRBV18 and TRBJ2-1, with no clear D. The CDR3 length is 14 residues. Germline values: CDR1 KGHSH, CDR2 LQKENI. V was clipped by 3 bases and J by 0 bases, with 6 bases between them. CDR3 nucleotides: TGTGCCAGCTCACCTAATCCCTCCTACAATGAGCAGTTCTTC. This translates into CASSPNPSYNEQFF. Drawing the rest from reference TRBV18 and TRBJ2-1, the complete variable domain is NAGVMQNPRHLVRRRGQEARLRCSPMKGHSHVYWYRQLPEEGLKFMVYLQKENIIDESGMPKERFSAEFPKEGPSILRIQQVVRGDSAAYFCASSPNPSYNEQFFGPGTRLTVL.

This chain joins TRBV6-6 and TRBJ1-2; 7 nucleotides match TRBD1. The germline gives CDR1 MNHNY, CDR2 SVGAGI (reference sequence). V trimming: 2 bases; J trimming: 7 bases; junction bases outside the gene matches: 7. This CDR3 spans 14 amino acids. CDR3 region: CASSYESQGGGYTF. In DNA form, the CDR3 reads TGTGCCAGCAGTTACGAATCGCAGGGGGGTGGCTACACCTTC.

V usage is TRBV5-1 and J usage is TRBJ2-2, with 8 bases that match TRBD1. The CDR3 extends over 15 amino acids. Losses at the gene ends were 0 bases for V and 5 bases for J; bases not matched to a gene: 3. CDR1 is SGHRS, CDR2 YFSETQ, per germline. CDR3 coding DNA: TGCGCCAGCAGCTTGGACAGGGGGAGTACCGGGGAGCTGTTTTTT. It encodes CASSLDRGSTGELFF.

This clone appeared once. The chain uses TRBV18 and TRBJ2-2, with D maybe TRBD1 (6 bases). V was cut by 3 bases and J by 3 bases, with 8 bases left in between. The length of the CDR3 is 14 residues. The germline CDR1 and CDR2 sequences are KGHSH and LQKENI. The CDR3 reads CASSPPGDTGELFF. For the CDR3, the DNA is TGTGCCAGCTCACCCCCAGGGGACACCGGGGAGCTGTTTTTT.

The V and J genes are TRBV24-1 and TRBJ2-5; 8 bases agree with TRBD1. The CDR3 extends over 15 amino acids. V was clipped by 5 bases and J by 3 bases; unmatched bases: 7. Germline V gives CDR1 KGHDR, CDR2 SFDVKD. The CDR3 protein is CATSATGTGEETQYF. CDR3 nucleotides: TGTGCCACCAGTGCTACCGGGACAGGCGAAGAGACCCAGTACTTC.

The table lists this clone with a count of one. In nucleotides, the CDR3 is TGTGCCAGCAGGTCCGGGGAGACCCAGTACTTC. It yields the protein CASRSGETQYF. The chain combines TRBV11-3 with TRBJ2-5; D is unclear. The CDR3 is 11 amino acids. Germline V gene sequence: CDR1 SGHNT, CDR2 YENEEA. V lost 6 bases and J lost 5, with 7 bases in between.

The CDR3 sequence is CSVRTGEWAEAFF. The CDR3 nucleotides read TGCAGCGTCCGCACAGGGGAGTGGGCTGAAGCTTTCTTT. This rearrangement joins TRBV29-1 to TRBJ1-1; 7 bases are a match to TRBD1. The junction had 10 bases not matched to a gene; V was cut back by 6 bases and J by 6 bases. There are 13 residues in the CDR3. Germline V gives CDR1 SQVTM, CDR2 ANQGSEA. The variable domain in full, with the rest retrieved from reference TRBV29-1 and TRBJ1-1, is SAVISQKPSRDICQRGTSLTIQCQVDSQVTMMFWYRQQPGQSLTLIATANQGSEATYESGFVIDKFPISRPNLTFSTLTVSNMSPEDSSIYLCSVRTGEWAEAFFGQGTRLTVV.

The chain links TRBV19 to TRBJ2-7; 7 bases match TRBD1. Germline-derived CDR1 and CDR2 are LNHDA and SQIVND (reference sequence). J lost 1 base, V lost 5 bases, and 2 bases had no gene match. The CDR3 length is 13 residues. CDR3 loop: CASSQTGSYEQYF. CDR3 nucleotide sequence: TGTGCCAGTAGTCAGACAGGGTCCTACGAGCAGTACTTC.

The chain couples TRBV14 to TRBJ2-7; 9 positions match TRBD1. The CDR3 spans 14 residues. V lost 4 bases and J lost 1; bases outside the gene matches: 2. Germline CDR1 and CDR2: SGHDN and FVKESK. The CDR3 is CASSRDRVSYEQYF. CDR3 coding DNA: TGTGCCAGCAGCCGGGACAGGGTGTCCTACGAGCAGTACTTC.

The rearrangement joins TRBV9 to TRBJ2-3; 11 nucleotides line up with TRBD2. J gave up 5 bases and V 4 bases, and 9 bases lay outside the gene matches. The length of the CDR3 is 16 residues. CDR1 is SGDLS and CDR2 is YYNGEE in the germline V gene. In DNA form, the CDR3 reads TGTGCCAGCAGCCCTAAACTAGCGGGAGCGGGAGATACGCAGTATTTT. As protein: CASSPKLAGAGDTQYF.

The chain carries TRBV24-1 and TRBJ2-1; tentatively, D is TRBD1 (6 bases). The germline V gene has CDR1 KGHDR and CDR2 SFDVKD. This CDR3 is built from 16 residues. The V and J ends lost 5 bases and 3 bases respectively, with 16 bases between them. The CDR3 region is CATSGRGGTNYNEQFF. The DNA of the CDR3 is TGTGCCACCAGTGGACGTGGGGGCACAAACTACAATGAGCAGTTCTTC.

The genes are TRBV10-1 and TRBJ1-1; 8 nucleotides align to TRBD1. CDR1 and CDR2 from the germline V gene are WNHNN and SYGVQD (reference sequence). The J segment lost 4 bases and the V segment lost 0 bases, leaving 4 bases of the junction unmatched. The CDR3 covers 15 residues. CDR3 DNA sequence: TGCGCCAGCAGTGAGTCTGCGGGACAGGCCACTGAAGCTTTCTTT. It is translated as CASSESAGQATEAFF.

The chain has TRBV7-2 and TRBJ2-7; TRBD1 is a possible D gene (6 bases). Trimming cost V 5 bases and J 5 bases, with 16 bases left between them. Germline lookup yields CDR1 SGHTA and CDR2 FQGNSA. The CDR3 is 14 residues long. The DNA for the CDR3 is TGTGCCAGCAGCCCCACGGTGAACAGGGACGAGCAGTACTTC. Translated, it gives CASSPTVNRDEQYF.

The chain combines TRBV11-2 with TRBJ2-3; TRBD2 matches at 12 bases. The germline V gene has CDR1 SGHAT and CDR2 FQNNGV. J gave up 0 bases and V 3 bases, and 10 bases lay outside the gene matches. This CDR3 has 19 amino acids. The CDR3 sequence: CASSFASGRALPSTDTQYF. CDR3 in DNA: TGTGCCAGCAGCTTCGCTAGCGGGAGGGCCCTACCTAGCACAGATACGCAGTATTTT.